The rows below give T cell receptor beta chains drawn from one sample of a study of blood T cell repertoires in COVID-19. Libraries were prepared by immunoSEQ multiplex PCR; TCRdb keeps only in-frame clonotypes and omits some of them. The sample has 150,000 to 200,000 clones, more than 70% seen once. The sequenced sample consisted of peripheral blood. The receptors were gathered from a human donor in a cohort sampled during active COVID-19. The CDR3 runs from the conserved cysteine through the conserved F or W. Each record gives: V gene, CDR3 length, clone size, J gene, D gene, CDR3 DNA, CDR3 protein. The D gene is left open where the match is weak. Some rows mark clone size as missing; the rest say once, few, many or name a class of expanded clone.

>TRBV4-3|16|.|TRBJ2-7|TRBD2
TGCGCCAGCAGCCAAGATCTCGGGGGGAGCTCCTACGAGCAGTACTTC
CASSQDLGGSSYEQYF
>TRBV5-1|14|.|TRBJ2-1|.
TGCGCCAGCAGTCCGGACTTCTTGGGCAATGAGCAGTTCTTC
CASSPDFLGNEQFF
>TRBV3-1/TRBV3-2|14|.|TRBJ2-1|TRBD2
TGTGCCAGCAGGACTAGCGGGAGGGCCACTGAGCAGTTCTTC
CASRTSGRATEQFF
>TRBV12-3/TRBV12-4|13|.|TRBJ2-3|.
TGTGCCAGCAGTTTTACGGAGGCAGATACGCAGTATTTT
CASSFTEADTQYF
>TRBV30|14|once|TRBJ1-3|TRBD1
TGTGCCTGGGGGGGGACAGGGAAATCGGACACCATATATTTT
CAWGGTGKSDTIYF
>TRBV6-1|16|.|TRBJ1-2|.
TGTGCCAGCAGTGAGGGGGTGGGACACCTCAACTATGGCTACACCTTC
CASSEGVGHLNYGYTF
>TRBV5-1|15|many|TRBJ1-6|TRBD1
TGCGCCAGCAGAGGGGACCAGGGGGTTAATTCACCCCTCCACTTT
CASRGDQGVNSPLHF
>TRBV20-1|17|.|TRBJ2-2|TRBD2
TGCAGTGCTAGTAGTCTAGCGGGAGGCGCGAACACCGGGGAGCTGTTTTTT
CSASSLAGGANTGELFF
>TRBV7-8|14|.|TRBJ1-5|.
TGTGCCAGCAGCTTGGACAACTCCTATCAGCCCCAGCATTTT
CASSLDNSYQPQHF
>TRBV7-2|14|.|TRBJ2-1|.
TGTGCCAGCAGCCCATTGGGAGCAGCCAATGAGCAGTTCTTC
CASSPLGAANEQFF
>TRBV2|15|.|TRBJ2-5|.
TGTGCCAGCACTTCAGGCGGGACAGTTCAAGAGACCCAGTACTTC
CASTSGGTVQETQYF
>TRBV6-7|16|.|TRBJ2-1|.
TGTGCCAGCAGTTACCCCCATGCGATCCGCCCGAATGAGCAGTTCTTC
CASSYPHAIRPNEQFF
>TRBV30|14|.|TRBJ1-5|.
TGTGCCTGGAGTGTAATGTCAGGGGACCAGCCCCAGCATTTT
CAWSVMSGDQPQHF
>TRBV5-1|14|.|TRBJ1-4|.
TGCGCCAGCAGCTCCGGGACTGAGAATGAAAAACTGTTTTTT
CASSSGTENEKLFF
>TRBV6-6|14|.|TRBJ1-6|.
TGTGCCAGCAGTTACCCGCAGTCAAATTCACCCCTCCACTTT
CASSYPQSNSPLHF
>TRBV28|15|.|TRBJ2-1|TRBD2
TGTGCCAGCAGTTTGGGAGCGGGAGCGTACAATGAGCAGTTCTTC
CASSLGAGAYNEQFF
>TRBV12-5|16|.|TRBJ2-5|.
TGTGCTAGTGGTCCCGGTCTGACCGCGGGGCGAGAGACCCAGTACTTC
CASGPGLTAGRETQYF
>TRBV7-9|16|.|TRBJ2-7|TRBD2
TGTGCCAGCAGCTTCACCACGAGGACTAGAAACTACGAGCAGTACTTC
CASSFTTRTRNYEQYF
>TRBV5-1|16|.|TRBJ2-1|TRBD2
TGCGCCAGCAGCCCGGGGGGGACTAGCGGGTTCAATGAGCAGTTCTTC
CASSPGGTSGFNEQFF
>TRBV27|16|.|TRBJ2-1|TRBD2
TGTGCCAGCAGGCTGACTAGCGGCACGTTTTACAATGAGCAGTTCTTC
CASRLTSGTFYNEQFF
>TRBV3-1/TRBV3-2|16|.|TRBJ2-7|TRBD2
TGTGCCAGCAGCCAGGGACTAGCGGGAGGAATCTACGAGCAGTACTTC
CASSQGLAGGIYEQYF
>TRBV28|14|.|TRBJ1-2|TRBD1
TGTGCCAGCAGCCAACCGGGACAGGGGTACGGCTACACCTTC
CASSQPGQGYGYTF
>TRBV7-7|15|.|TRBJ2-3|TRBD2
TGTGCTAGCGCGAGCGGGACTAGCGGGGGGAATACGCAGTATTTT
CASASGTSGGNTQYF
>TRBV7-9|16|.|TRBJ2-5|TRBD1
TGTGCCAGCAGCCCGACAGGGGGCTATCCCCAAGAGACCCAGTACTTC
CASSPTGGYPQETQYF
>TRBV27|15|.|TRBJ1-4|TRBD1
TGTGCCAGCAGTTCCTTGGGACAGGGGAGTGAAAAACTGTTTTTT
CASSSLGQGSEKLFF
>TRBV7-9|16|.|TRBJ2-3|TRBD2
TGTGCCAGCAGCCGCGGACTAGCGGGAGTTACAGATACGCAGTATTTT
CASSRGLAGVTDTQYF
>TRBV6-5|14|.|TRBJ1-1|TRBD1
TGTGCCAGCAGTTTCACTACAGGGGACACTGAAGCTTTCTTT
CASSFTTGDTEAFF
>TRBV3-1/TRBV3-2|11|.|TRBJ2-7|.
TGTGCCAGCAGCCAAGCGTCCGAGCAGTACTTC
CASSQASEQYF
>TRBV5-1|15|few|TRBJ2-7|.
TGCGCCAGCAGCTCTCAGGGATTGAGCTCCTACGAGCAGTACTTC
CASSSQGLSSYEQYF
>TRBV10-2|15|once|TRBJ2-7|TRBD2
TGCGCCAGCACCAGGGAGGCGGGAGACCGCTACGAGCAGTACTTC
CASTREAGDRYEQYF
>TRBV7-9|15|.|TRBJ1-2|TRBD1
TGTGCCAGCAGCCTATCAGGGGGCTCAGGCTATGGCTACACCTTC
CASSLSGGSGYGYTF
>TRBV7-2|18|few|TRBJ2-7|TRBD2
TGTGCCAGCAGCCCATCCGGTCGGGTGACTAGCGGGGGGAACGAGCAGTACTTC
CASSPSGRVTSGGNEQYF
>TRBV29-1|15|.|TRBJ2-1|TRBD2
TGCAGCGTTGTAACTAGCGGGAGGTACTACAATGAGCAGTTCTTC
CSVVTSGRYYNEQFF
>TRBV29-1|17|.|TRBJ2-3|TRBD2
TGCAGCGTTGTTCATGATAGCGGGCATGCAAGGATAGATACGCAGTATTTT
CSVVHDSGHARIDTQYF
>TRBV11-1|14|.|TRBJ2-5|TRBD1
TGTGCCAGCAGCTTTGGGACAGGGGTGGAGACCCAGTACTTC
CASSFGTGVETQYF
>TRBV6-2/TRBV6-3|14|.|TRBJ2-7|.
TGTGCCAGCAGTTACTCTACAACAGGTTACGAGCAGTACTTC
CASSYSTTGYEQYF
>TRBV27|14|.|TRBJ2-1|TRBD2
TGTGCCAGCAGTGCGGGACTAGCGGGAGGGAAGCAGTTCTTC
CASSAGLAGGKQFF
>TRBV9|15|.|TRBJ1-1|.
TGTGCCAGCAGCGTAGAGCCGGTAATGAACACTGAAGCTTTCTTT
CASSVEPVMNTEAFF
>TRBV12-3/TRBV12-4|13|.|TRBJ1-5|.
TGTGCCAGCACCCTTCAGGGCAATCAGCCCCAGCATTTT
CASTLQGNQPQHF
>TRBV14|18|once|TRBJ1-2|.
TGTGCCAGCAGCCAAGAAGAGAGGCAGGGAAGATTGAACTATGGCTACACCTTC
CASSQEERQGRLNYGYTF
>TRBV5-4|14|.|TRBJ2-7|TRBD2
TGTGCCAGCAGCCATAGCGGGAGCTCCTACGAGCAGTACTTC
CASSHSGSSYEQYF
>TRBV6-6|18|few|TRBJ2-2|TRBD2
TGTGCCAGCAGTCACCGACTAGCGGGAGTGGTGGACACCGGGGAGCTGTTTTTT
CASSHRLAGVVDTGELFF
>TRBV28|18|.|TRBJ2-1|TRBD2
TGTGCCAGCAGTCCAACTAGCGGGAGGGGGAGCTCCTACAATGAGCAGTTCTTC
CASSPTSGRGSSYNEQFF
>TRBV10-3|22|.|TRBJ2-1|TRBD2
TGTGCCATCAGTCATATAAAGGGACTAGCGGTACCACTATCTAAGTCCTACAATGAGCAGTTCTTC
CAISHIKGLAVPLSKSYNEQFF
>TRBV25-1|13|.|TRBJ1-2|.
TGTGCCAGCAGTCGTCCGACAGGCTTGGGCTACACCTTC
CASSRPTGLGYTF
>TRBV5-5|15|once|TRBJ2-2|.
TGTGCCAGCAGCTTGGAAACAGTTAACACCGGGGAGCTGTTTTTT
CASSLETVNTGELFF